This is a list of T cell receptor beta chains from one sample in a study of prognosis after radiotherapy for stage I lung cancer. Each CDR3 protein gets one entry after TCRdb re-called the multiplex PCR reads with MiXCR. Found here are fewer than 65,000 distinct CDR3 sequences, less than 45% of them singletons; the top ten hold 9.2%. The sample consisted of PBMCs, taken before or after stereotactic body radiation therapy (not recorded which). These receptors all come from a donor over 45 with non-small cell lung cancer. The CDR3 runs from the conserved cysteine through the conserved F or W. The D gene is left open where the match is weak. Part of the rows lack a size; the others show once, few, many or a class for expanded clones.

>few|TRBJ2-4|TRBV20-1|-
CSASGELNIQYF
TGCAGTGCTAGTGGCGAGTTAAACATTCAGTACTTC
>many|TRBJ2-3|TRBV13|TRBD2
CASSFGAGGGTDTQYF
TGTGCCAGCAGCTTCGGAGCGGGAGGGGGCACAGATACGCAGTATTTT
>many|TRBJ2-1|TRBV5-8|TRBD2
CASSLGLAGDNEQFF
TGTGCCAGCAGCTTGGGGCTAGCGGGAGACAATGAGCAGTTCTTC
>-|TRBJ1-2|TRBV2|-
CVSSGYRAHYGYTF
TGTGTCAGCAGCGGGTACAGGGCTCACTATGGCTACACCTTC
>many|TRBJ2-1|TRBV6-2/TRBV6-3|TRBD2
CASMGLAGSYNEQFF
TGTGCCAGCATGGGACTAGCGGGCTCCTACAATGAGCAGTTCTTC
>-|TRBJ2-7|TRBV5-1|-
CASSLVRLYYEQYF
TGCGCCAGCAGTCTCGTTAGACTGTACTACGAGCAGTACTTC